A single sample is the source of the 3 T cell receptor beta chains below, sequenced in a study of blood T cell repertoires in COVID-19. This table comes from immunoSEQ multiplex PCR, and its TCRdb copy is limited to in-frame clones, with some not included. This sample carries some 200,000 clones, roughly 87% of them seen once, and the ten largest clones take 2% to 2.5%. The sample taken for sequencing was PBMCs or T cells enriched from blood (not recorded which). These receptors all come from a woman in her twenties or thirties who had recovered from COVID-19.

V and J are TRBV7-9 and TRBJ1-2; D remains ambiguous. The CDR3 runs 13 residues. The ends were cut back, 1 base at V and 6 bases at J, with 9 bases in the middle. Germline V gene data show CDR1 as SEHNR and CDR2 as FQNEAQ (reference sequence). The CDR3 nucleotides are TGTGCCAGCAGCTTAGTTGTTCCAGATGGCTACACCTTC. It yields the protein CASSLVVPDGYTF.

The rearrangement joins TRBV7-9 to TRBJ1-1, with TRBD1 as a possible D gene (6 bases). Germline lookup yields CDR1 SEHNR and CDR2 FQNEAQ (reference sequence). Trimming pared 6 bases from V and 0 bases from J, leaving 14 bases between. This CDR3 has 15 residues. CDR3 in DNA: TGTGCCAGCAGGAGACTGGACAGACTGAACACTGAAGCTTTCTTT. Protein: CASRRLDRLNTEAFF.

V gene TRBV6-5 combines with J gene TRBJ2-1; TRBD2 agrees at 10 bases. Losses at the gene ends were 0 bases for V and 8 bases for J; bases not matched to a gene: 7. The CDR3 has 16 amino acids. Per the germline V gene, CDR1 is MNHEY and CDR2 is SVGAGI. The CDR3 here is CASSYSSGLAAHEQFF. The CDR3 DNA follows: TGTGCCAGCAGTTACTCGAGTGGACTAGCGGCGCATGAGCAGTTCTTC.